This TCR beta chain was sequenced during a study of blood T cell repertoires in COVID-19. About the research overall: Researchers got acute and convalescent COVID-19 samples from the United States, Italy and Spain.

TCRdb's copy holds only in-frame clones and misses some; the assay was immunoSEQ multiplex PCR. The sample includes over 250,000 clones, 80% to 90% seen only once; the top ten take approximately 9.9%. V dropped 5 bases and J dropped 8 bases, with 9 bases sitting between them. This CDR3 region has 12 residues. The source material was peripheral blood. The clonotype comes from a woman in her 70s with acute or convalescent COVID-19. V and J are TRBV12-3 or TRBV12-4 and TRBJ1-4; D gene uncertain. The CDR3 region is CASSQAGEKLFF. As DNA, the CDR3 is TGTGCCAGCAGTCAGGCCGGAGAAAAACTGTTTTTT.